This T cell receptor (beta chain) emerged from a study of cytomegalovirus exposure and HLA in healthy donors. Across the whole study: A subsequent analysis reported that the 120 validation repertoires were produced on the same platform that had also been used for the roughly 670 first-cohort repertoires.

Broader study findings: The study labeled 150 to 200 TCR beta chains cytomegalovirus-associated. Across donors, most TCRs were seen rarely, yet some public ones were widespread. According to reports, the classifier identified cytomegalovirus status with high specificity and sensitivity.

This CDR3 is built from 13 residues. Looked up from germline, CDR1 is ENHRY and CDR2 is SYGVKD. V was cut by 2 bases and J by 0 bases, with 4 bases left in between. Sequencing used immunoSEQ multiplex PCR; TCRdb keeps in-frame clones, though not all of them. The sample has roughly 150,000 clones, about 86% seen once. For this clone: Its antigen is not identified.

This sequence joins TRBV10-3 and TRBJ2-5; D not resolved. Sequenced input: PBMCs. The receptor's source is a woman aged 25 to 39 in good health and CMV-seronegative. The CDR3 protein is CAISESHQETQYF. Here the CDR3 DNA reads TGTGCCATCAGTGAGAGCCACCAAGAGACCCAGTACTTC.